This TCR beta chain comes out of a study of blood T cell repertoires in COVID-19. Across the whole study: Both acute and convalescent COVID-19 samples were obtained from the United States, Italy and Spain.

Germline loops: CDR1 SNHLY, CDR2 FYNNEI. V lost 5 bases and J lost 4; bases outside the gene matches: 9. The CDR3 extends over 16 amino acids. As processed by the authors: Estimation of nucleated cell counts relied on the amplification of reference gene primers. The data were produced by immunoSEQ multiplex PCR, yet TCRdb's version contains in-frame clones alone and is incomplete. That table is the source of V, J and clone size, and D and trimming were worked out from the DNA. The sample lists roughly 350,000 clones, roughly 85% seen once, with under 4% in the top ten. This TCR derives from a woman aged 18-29 years with acute or convalescent COVID-19. The V call is TRBV2, the J call TRBJ2-2, with 8 bases identical to TRBD1. The sample comprised peripheral blood. In DNA form, the CDR3 reads TGTGCCAGCAGTACCATAGGACAGGGTGTCACCGGGGAGCTGTTTTTT. Translation gives CASSTIGQGVTGELFF. The whole variable domain, remainder taken from reference TRBV2 and TRBJ2-2, is EPEVTQTPSHQVTQMGQEVILRCVPISNHLYFYWYRQILGQKVEFLVSFYNNEISEKSEIFDDQFSVERPDGSNFTLKIRSTKLEDSAMYFCASSTIGQGVTGELFFGEGSRLTVL.